The 16 T cell receptor beta chains below all came from one sample that was sequenced in a study of blood T cells in healthy people across ages. A second PCR, run for about 7 to 12 cycles, used a sample-barcoded 5' primer plus a J-beta primer mix. TCRdb itself ran the 5' RACE reads through MiXCR, one entry per CDR3 protein. The sample lists about 1 million distinct CDR3 sequences, approximately 25% occurring once. These data were also reused for a study on T cells of mothers and their children.

Sequencing was carried out using blood. All receptors come from a girl aged 2 to 10 in good health.

The rearrangement joins TRBV6-5 to TRBJ2-1, with D maybe TRBD2 (7 bases). This CDR3 comprises 15 residues. With 2 bases removed from V and 2 bases from J, the gap between germline ends came to 10 bases. Germline V gene sequence: CDR1 MNHEY, CDR2 SVGAGI. The CDR3 protein is CASSYGGGPYNEQFF. The CDR3 DNA is TGTGCCAGCAGTTACGGGGGGGGGCCCTACAATGAGCAGTTCTTC.

The gene calls are TRBV14 and TRBJ2-5; D unresolved. The J call may be mistaken, given a closer DNA end match to TRBJ2-1. The CDR3 has 11 amino acids. Germline CDR1 and CDR2: SGHDN and FVKESK. CDR3: CASSQVAVQFF. CDR3 in DNA: TGTGCCAGCAGCCAAGTGGCAGTGCAGTTCTTC.

The gene calls are TRBV29-1 and TRBJ1-1, with D unresolved. Germline-derived CDR1 and CDR2 are SQVTM and ANQGSEA. V gave up 7 bases and J gave up 4 bases, with 10 bases separating them. This CDR3 is built from 11 residues. DNA for the CDR3: TGCAGCGCCGGTTTAGGCACTGAAGCTTTCTTT. Its translation: CSAGLGTEAFF.

The genes are TRBV7-9 and TRBJ1-5; D remains ambiguous. Trimming left V 1 base short and J 5 bases short, with 9 bases between. Germline lookup yields CDR1 SEHNR and CDR2 FQNEAQ (reference sequence). This CDR3 is 14 amino acids long. DNA of the CDR3: TGTGCCAGCAGCTTAGGACCTCCCCATCAGCCCCAGCATTTT. It codes for CASSLGPPHQPQHF.

The genes are TRBV6-5 and TRBJ1-1; maybe TRBD1 (6 bases). The CDR3 sequence is 14 residues long. Germline-derived CDR1 and CDR2 are MNHEY and SVGAGI. The germline V and J ends were trimmed by 4 bases and 4 bases, with 13 bases remaining between them. CDR3 amino acids: CASSLKQGATEAFF. Written as DNA, the CDR3 is TGTGCCAGCAGTTTGAAACAGGGAGCCACTGAAGCTTTCTTT.

This rearrangement joins TRBV28 to TRBJ2-5; tentative D call: TRBD1 (7 bases). CDR1 MDHEN and CDR2 SYDVKM come from the germline V gene. V was trimmed by 4 bases and J by 11 bases, leaving 20 bases between them. This CDR3 is built from 14 residues. The CDR3 DNA reads as TGTGCCAGCAGTTCCCAACAGGGGTCGGGAGAGCAGTACTTC. Translation: CASSSQQGSGEQYF.

This clonotype came up a few times. Here the CDR3 reads CSAPGQVVTDTQYF. CDR3 in DNA: TGCAGCGCACCGGGACAGGTAGTAACAGATACGCAGTATTTT. The rearrangement links TRBV29-1 to TRBJ2-3; 8 nucleotides match TRBD1. Germline CDR1 SQVTM, CDR2 ANQGSEA. The length of the CDR3 is 14 residues. V shed 7 bases and J 3 bases; nucleotides not matched to a gene: 9.

This clonotype was observed a few times. The chain employs TRBV14 and TRBJ2-1, with D possibly matching TRBD1 (7 bases). This CDR3 has 16 residues. V gave up 4 bases and J gave up 8 bases, with 21 bases separating them. Germline V gene data show CDR1 as SGHDN and CDR2 as FVKESK. CDR3 protein: CASSPISGQGVYEQFF. The CDR3 region has the DNA TGTGCCAGCAGCCCCATCAGCGGGCAGGGGGTCTATGAGCAGTTCTTC.

The table lists this clonotype with a few counts. This sequence joins TRBV7-9 and TRBJ2-1; 8 positions match TRBD2. The CDR3 sequence is 15 residues long. Unmatched junction bases numbered 10, after V lost 4 bases and J lost 8 bases. Germline lookup yields CDR1 SEHNR and CDR2 FQNEAQ (reference sequence). The CDR3 sequence is CASSWSGGAEDEQFF. CDR3 nucleotide sequence: TGTGCCAGCAGCTGGTCCGGGGGGGCAGAGGATGAGCAGTTCTTC. The entire variable domain, with the rest obtained from reference TRBV7-9 and TRBJ2-1, is as follows: DTGVSQNPRHKITKRGQNVTFRCDPISEHNRLYWYRQTLGQGPEFLTYFQNEAQLEKSRLLSDRFSAERPKGSFSTLEIQRTEQGDSAMYLCASSWSGGAEDEQFFGPGTRLTVL.

The rearrangement joins TRBV20-1 to TRBJ1-1; D is possibly TRBD1 (5 bases). Germline loops: CDR1 DFQATT, CDR2 SNEGSKA (reference sequence). The V gene lost 7 bases and the J gene lost 1 base, with 16 bases spanning the gap. This CDR3 contains 14 residues. The CDR3 reads CSVTQGAPNTEAFF. The DNA for the CDR3 is TGCAGTGTGACCCAGGGAGCCCCGAACACTGAAGCTTTCTTT.

This clonotype has only a few counts. V usage is TRBV20-1 and J usage is TRBJ2-5; TRBD1 matches at 10 bases. Trimming cost V 3 bases and J 5 bases; bases outside gene matches: 9. The CDR3 loop spans 15 amino acids. Looked up from germline, CDR1 is DFQATT and CDR2 is SNEGSKA (reference sequence). The CDR3 coding sequence is TGCAGTGCTAGGCGGTCACCGGGACAGGGGGAGACCCAGTACTTC. Residues: CSARRSPGQGETQYF.

The chain links TRBV7-9 to TRBJ2-1; TRBD2 matches 9 bases. Germline V lookup: CDR1 SEHNR, CDR2 FQNEAQ (reference sequence). V was clipped by 5 bases and J by 8 bases; unmatched bases: 19. The CDR3 is made up of 18 amino acids. CDR3 coding DNA: TGTGCCAGCAGCGGCTTTTCCGGGCGGGAGGGCAAGCTTGATGAGCAGTTCTTC. It encodes CASSGFSGREGKLDEQFF.

This clonotype appeared a single time. This sequence joins TRBV20-1 and TRBJ2-3; D gene uncertain. The CDR3 is 13 residues long. The V gene lost 6 bases and the J gene lost 0 bases, with 10 bases spanning the gap. Germline V gene sequence: CDR1 DFQATT, CDR2 SNEGSKA (reference sequence). The CDR3 spells CSAPTASTDTQYF. The CDR3 DNA is TGCAGTGCCCCCACTGCTAGCACAGATACGCAGTATTTT.

J is TRBJ1-2 and V is TRBV29-1, with 7 bases fitting TRBD1. The CDR3 loop spans 13 amino acids. The germline CDR1 and CDR2 sequences are SQVTM and ANQGSEA. J was trimmed by 2 bases and V by 3 bases; bases with no gene match: 3. For the CDR3, the DNA is TGCAGCGTTGATACGGGACAGAACTATGGCTACACCTTC. Translation: CSVDTGQNYGYTF.

The gene calls are TRBV7-9 and TRBJ1-1; no reliable D call. This CDR3 is built from 14 residues. In germline, CDR1 is SEHNR, CDR2 FQNEAQ (reference sequence). Trimming stripped 6 bases from V and 2 bases from J, with 13 bases between. Here the CDR3 reads CASSKRAQNTEAFF. CDR3 bases: TGTGCCAGCAGTAAGAGGGCGCAAAACACTGAAGCTTTCTTT.

This clonotype has just a few counts. This chain joins TRBV5-1 and TRBJ2-7; D remains unclear. Trimming pared 4 bases from V and 6 bases from J, leaving 23 bases between. Germline CDR1 SGHRS, CDR2 YFSETQ. The CDR3 totals 16 residues. CDR3 in amino acids: CASSLSYTSSGSEQYF. Written as DNA, the CDR3 is TGCGCCAGCAGCCTCTCCTACACCTCATCGGGTAGCGAGCAGTACTTC.